The 28 T cell receptor beta chains given below trace back to one sample, sequenced in a study of shared clonotypes between healthy human individuals (dated by TCRdb to about 2020). Library preparation used the immunoSEQ multiplex PCR assay. The immuneACCESS repertoire file appears here via TCRdb, limited to in-frame rearrangements. These files lack a portion of the clones; in checked studies, under half of the deficit traces to unresolved V genes, and the cause of the others is not known. Counted in this sample were a few million clones; over 85% of them appeared once. The ten biggest clones cover roughly 0.13% of the sample. The material sequenced was naive CD4+ T cells sorted from blood. Explained via the paper, the cell subset or site label denotes: CD45RA+ positively selected. These receptors all come from a man younger than 35 in good health.

This clone was detected once. The rearrangement links TRBV5-1 to TRBJ1-2; 8 bases map to TRBD1. The CDR3 sequence is 16 residues long. J was trimmed by 2 bases and V by 2 bases; bases with no gene match: 8. Germline CDR1 reads SGHRS; CDR2 reads YFSETQ. The DNA of the CDR3 is TGCGCCAGCAGCTTAACCGGGACAGGTCTGAACTATGGCTACACCTTC. Protein sequence: CASSLTGTGLNYGYTF.

The CDR3 here is CASSLGGGAWTDTQYF. CDR3 DNA sequence: TGTGCCAGCAGTTTAGGTGGGGGGGCCTGGACAGATACGCAGTATTTT. The gene calls are TRBV28 and TRBJ2-3, with D possibly being TRBD2 (7 bases). Deletions cut 2 bases from V and 3 bases from J, with 15 bases between. The CDR3 runs 16 residues. Germline assignment: CDR1 MDHEN and CDR2 SYDVKM.

The chain is built from TRBV19 and TRBJ1-2; D is ambiguous. The germline V gene has CDR1 LNHDA and CDR2 SQIVND (reference sequence). The CDR3 has 16 residues. Trimming stripped 4 bases from V and 4 bases from J, with 19 bases between. Here the CDR3 reads CASSNRNQRARYGYTF. The CDR3 bases are TGTGCCAGTAGTAACCGAAACCAGCGGGCTCGCTATGGCTACACCTTC.

The chain employs TRBV7-8 and TRBJ2-7, with D tentatively TRBD1 or TRBD2 (7 bases each). The CDR3 is 16 amino acids. Trimming removed 0 bases from V and 0 bases from J, with 12 bases in between. Germline CDR1 SGHVS, CDR2 FQNEAQ. DNA of the CDR3: TGTGCCAGCAGCTTAGCCAGGGGGACTAACTCCTACGAGCAGTACTTC. The encoded protein is CASSLARGTNSYEQYF.

The gene calls are TRBV15 and TRBJ2-3; D possibly corresponds to TRBD1 (6 bases). V lost 2 bases and J 2 bases, leaving 8 bases between the germline ends. This CDR3 is 14 amino acids long. In germline, CDR1 is LNHNV, CDR2 YYDKDF (reference sequence). Written as DNA, the CDR3 is TGTGCCACCAGCAGAAGGGACACCACAGATACGCAGTATTTT. Its protein product is CATSRRDTTDTQYF.

V usage is TRBV19 and J usage is TRBJ2-1; D possibly matches TRBD1 or TRBD2 (5 bases each). The V gene lost 3 bases and the J gene lost 0 bases, with 9 bases spanning the gap. Germline CDR1 LNHDA, CDR2 SQIVND (reference sequence). This CDR3 has 15 residues. The CDR3 loop reads CASSMGESSYNEQFF. CDR3 bases: TGTGCCAGTAGTATGGGGGAGAGCTCCTACAATGAGCAGTTCTTC.

The CDR3 loop reads CASSLLQGRTEAFF. The CDR3 region has the DNA TGTGCCAGCAGTTTGTTACAGGGGAGGACTGAAGCTTTCTTT. This chain links TRBV28 with TRBJ1-1, with 7 bases identical to TRBD1. The CDR3 contains 14 residues. The junction had 6 bases not matched to a gene; V was cut back by 3 bases and J by 5 bases. Germline V gives CDR1 MDHEN, CDR2 SYDVKM. Full variable domain (outside the CDR3, taken from reference TRBV28 and TRBJ1-1): DVKVTQSSRYLVKRTGEKVFLECVQDMDHENMFWYRQDPGLGLRLIYFSYDVKMKEKGDIPEGYSVSREKKERFSLILESASTNQTSMYLCASSLLQGRTEAFFGQGTRLTVV.

The chain links TRBV19 to TRBJ1-5; TRBD1 aligns across 12 bases. The trim removed 6 bases at V and 6 bases at J, leaving 3 bases unmatched. Germline CDR1 is LNHDA and CDR2 is SQIVND (reference sequence). This CDR3 contains 14 residues. The CDR3 nucleotides read TGTGCCAGTAGGGGGACAGGGGGCGGTCAGCCCCAGCATTTT. It specifies CASRGTGGGQPQHF.

The J gene is TRBJ2-2, the V gene TRBV6-6; D is perhaps TRBD1 (5 bases). The V gene's germline CDR1 is MNHNY and CDR2 SVGAGI (reference sequence). Trimming cost V 2 bases and J 1 base, with 11 bases left between them. This CDR3 has 16 amino acids. The CDR3 DNA sequence: TGTGCCAGCAGTTACCCAGGGATACGGAACACCGGGGAGCTGTTTTTT. The encoded protein is CASSYPGIRNTGELFF.

V and J are TRBV6-1 and TRBJ2-5; 8 positions match TRBD1. V shed 8 bases and J 6 bases; nucleotides not matched to a gene: 2. Looked up from germline, CDR1 is MNHNS and CDR2 is SASEGT. This CDR3 has 11 amino acids. The CDR3 nucleotides are TGTGCCAGCGGACAGGGTAAGACCCAGTACTTC. Its translation is CASGQGKTQYF.

The chain is built from TRBV30 and TRBJ1-5; D not resolved. The germline gives CDR1 GTSNPN, CDR2 SVGIG (reference sequence). This CDR3 spans 19 amino acids. Trimming stripped 2 bases from V and 6 bases from J, with 29 bases between. This CDR3 reads CAWSLAGPTPNRRGQPQHF. The DNA for the CDR3 is TGTGCCTGGAGTTTGGCAGGTCCAACCCCAAATCGACGGGGTCAGCCCCAGCATTTT.

The chain uses TRBV29-1 and TRBJ1-1; D perhaps matches TRBD1 (5 bases). Germline V gene sequence: CDR1 SQVTM, CDR2 ANQGSEA. This CDR3 has 12 residues. The V gene lost 4 bases and the J gene lost 3 bases, with 9 bases spanning the gap. This chain's CDR3 is CSVGDVYTEAFF. The DNA for the CDR3 is TGCAGCGTTGGGGACGTATACACTGAAGCTTTCTTT.

To note about this clone: Other DNA sequences in this sample translate to the same CDR3. The CDR3 nucleotides are TGTGCCAGCTCACCAAACAGGGGCAATCAGCCCCAGCATTTT. Translating it yields CASSPNRGNQPQHF. The chain has TRBV18 and TRBJ1-5, with D possibly matching TRBD1 (6 bases). This CDR3 region has 14 residues. The V end was cut by 2 bases, the J end by 2 bases, with 7 bases between. From germline, CDR1 is KGHSH and CDR2 LQKENI.

This chain uses TRBV5-5 with TRBJ2-3, with 7 bases matching TRBD1. J lost 2 bases, V lost 6 bases, and 12 bases had no gene match. Germline V CDR1 and CDR2: SGHKS, YYEKEE (reference sequence). CDR3 length: 16 amino acids. The CDR3 DNA sequence: TGTGCCAGCACCTCCACGGGACAGCGAGTCACAGATACGCAGTATTTT. It specifies CASTSTGQRVTDTQYF.

The V gene is TRBV10-3, the J gene TRBJ1-4, with TRBD1 identical over 7 bases. Trimming cost V 3 bases and J 8 bases; bases outside gene matches: 6. Germline CDR1 is ENHRY and CDR2 is SYGVKD. The CDR3 consists of 14 residues. The CDR3 nucleotides are TGTGCCATCAGTGAAAGACAGGGTGGCGAAAAACTGTTTTTT. It specifies CAISERQGGEKLFF.

V gene TRBV28 combines with J gene TRBJ2-7; D not certain. The ends were cut back, 2 bases at V and 9 bases at J, with 14 bases in the middle. This CDR3 region has 13 residues. Germline CDR1 is MDHEN and CDR2 is SYDVKM. This CDR3 is CASSLDFLSGQYF. In DNA, the CDR3 is TGTGCCAGCAGTTTAGACTTCTTATCCGGGCAGTACTTC.

The gene calls are TRBV27 and TRBJ2-2, with 7 bases matching TRBD2. J was trimmed by 5 bases and V by 7 bases; bases with no gene match: 10. CDR1 is MNHEY and CDR2 is SMNVEV in the germline V gene (reference sequence). The CDR3 has 15 amino acids. Here the CDR3 reads CASKRSGGGTGELFF. DNA of the CDR3: TGTGCCAGCAAGCGTTCGGGGGGAGGGACCGGGGAGCTGTTTTTT.

The chain has TRBV2 and TRBJ2-4, with D maybe TRBD2 (5 bases). The CDR3 consists of 14 residues. Per the germline V gene, CDR1 is SNHLY and CDR2 is FYNNEI. Between the trimmed V and J ends, which lost 7 bases and 0 bases, there was a span of 10 bases. The DNA for the CDR3 is TGTGCCAGCATGGGAGAGCTAGCCAAAAACATTCAGTACTTC. This translates into CASMGELAKNIQYF.

A few counts support this clone. The chain carries TRBV19 and TRBJ1-6, with TRBD1 matching 7 bases. V shed 5 bases, J shed 8 bases, and the junction held 6 bases outside the gene matches. Germline V gene sequence: CDR1 LNHDA, CDR2 SQIVND (reference sequence). The CDR3 is made up of 14 amino acids. The CDR3 coding sequence is TGTGCCAGTAGTTCTGGGACAGCCTATTCACCCCTCCACTTT. As protein: CASSSGTAYSPLHF.

The V and J genes are TRBV30 and TRBJ1-1; tentatively, D is TRBD1 (5 bases). This CDR3 is built from 15 residues. Germline CDR1 reads GTSNPN; CDR2 reads SVGIG (reference sequence). Trimming removed 5 bases from V and 0 bases from J, with 16 bases in between. The CDR3 coding sequence is TGTGCCTGGGGACCCGACGGGGGTATGAACACTGAAGCTTTCTTT. Translated: CAWGPDGGMNTEAFF.

The chain recombines TRBV30 with TRBJ2-7, with 8 bases aligning to TRBD2. The V and J ends lost 4 bases and 1 base, in that order; junction bases with no gene match: 15. Germline CDR1 is GTSNPN and CDR2 is SVGIG (reference sequence). The CDR3 has 17 residues. The CDR3 DNA reads as TGTGCCTGGACCTCGGGGCTAGCGGGCACCTTATCCTACGAGCAGTACTTC. As protein: CAWTSGLAGTLSYEQYF.

The gene calls are TRBV11-1 and TRBJ2-5; the match to TRBD2 covers 10 bases. The V and J ends lost 2 bases and 5 bases, in that order; junction bases with no gene match: 5. This CDR3 contains 15 residues. Germline CDR1 is SGHAT and CDR2 is FQDESV (reference sequence). CDR3 DNA: TGTGCCAGCAGCTTAAGCGGGGGGGCGTCCGAGACCCAGTACTTC. It is translated as CASSLSGGASETQYF.

The genes are TRBV5-1 and TRBJ1-6; 7 bases map to TRBD1. Germline assignment: CDR1 SGHRS and CDR2 YFSETQ. This CDR3 region has 13 residues. J was trimmed by 9 bases and V by 6 bases; bases with no gene match: 6. The CDR3 DNA is TGCGCCAGCACAGACAGGGTTGGTTCACCCCTCCACTTT. Translation gives CASTDRVGSPLHF.

V is TRBV5-4 and J is TRBJ2-7; TRBD1 might be the D (6 bases). Germline V lookup: CDR1 SGHNT, CDR2 YYREEE (reference sequence). V was trimmed by 1 base and J by 5 bases, leaving 10 bases between them. There are 13 residues in the CDR3. CDR3 residues: CASSLRQVDEQYF. CDR3 DNA: TGTGCCAGCAGCTTGCGACAGGTAGACGAGCAGTACTTC.

This clone was detected once. The chain recombines TRBV5-1 with TRBJ2-3; D gene ambiguous. From germline, CDR1 is SGHRS and CDR2 YFSETQ. The CDR3 is 16 residues long. The germline V and J ends were trimmed by 1 base and 2 bases, with 14 bases remaining between them. CDR3 loop: CASSLLAVPSTDTQYF. CDR3 DNA sequence: TGCGCCAGCAGCTTGTTGGCAGTCCCTTCCACAGATACGCAGTATTTT.

CDR3 nucleotides: TGCGCCAGCAGCCAAGATTCGGACAGGGGTCCCACCGGGGAGCTGTTTTTT. It codes for CASSQDSDRGPTGELFF. This chain uses TRBV4-1 with TRBJ2-2; 9 bases agree with TRBD1. The trim removed 0 bases at V and 4 bases at J, leaving 6 bases unmatched. Germline CDR1 and CDR2: MGHRA and YSYEKL. This CDR3 contains 17 residues.

About this clone: This same CDR3 is encoded by further DNA sequences in the sample. The chain combines TRBV30 with TRBJ1-5, with D uncertain. CDR1 and CDR2 from the germline V gene are GTSNPN and SVGIG (reference sequence). Trimming cost V 5 bases and J 2 bases, with 7 bases left between them. This CDR3 contains 12 residues. The CDR3 DNA reads as TGTGCCTGGGGGAAGGGCAATCAGCCCCAGCATTTT. Protein product: CAWGKGNQPQHF.

In the case of this clone: Other nucleotide sequences in the sample specify the same CDR3. This sequence joins TRBV11-2 and TRBJ2-3; D tentatively fits TRBD1 or TRBD2 (5 bases each). Trimming took 2 bases from V and 1 from J, leaving 7 bases between them. CDR3 length equals 14 residues. The germline gives CDR1 SGHAT, CDR2 FQNNGV. The CDR3 loop is CASSLQGGTDTQYF. CDR3 nucleotide sequence: TGTGCCAGCAGCTTACAGGGAGGCACAGATACGCAGTATTTT.